This T cell receptor (beta chain) was profiled in a study of cytomegalovirus exposure and HLA in healthy donors. The study's findings and limits: The classifier was said to identify cytomegalovirus status with high specificity and sensitivity. An ancestry cluster, one associated with Asian ancestry, reportedly showed fewer N-insertions than the 666-donor mean in a later analysis. For most TCR beta V segments, an earlier analysis put the productive rate at about 87% or about 30% of the time. The study dropped some indistinguishable V segments, TRBV6-2 and TRBV6-3 among them.

Germline values: CDR1 SQVTM, CDR2 ANQGSEA. This CDR3 is built from 14 residues. After removal of 4 bases from V and 3 bases from J, the junction contained 8 bases not matched to a gene. Concerning this clone: What it recognizes is unknown.

The PCR was carried out with 60 Vbeta primers and 13 Jbeta primers. Profiling relied on immunoSEQ multiplex PCR, and the TCRdb table lists in-frame clones only, not all of them. The sample has 40,000 to 55,000 clones, roughly 80% seen once. The TCR originated in a man aged 30 to 45 in good health and CMV-seropositive. Sequences were obtained from PBMCs. The chain combines TRBV29-1 with TRBJ2-7; 8 nucleotides align to TRBD2. CDR3 DNA sequence: TGCAGCGTTGGCGGGGGGAGGGGCGGCTACGAGCAGTACTTC. Protein product: CSVGGGRGGYEQYF.